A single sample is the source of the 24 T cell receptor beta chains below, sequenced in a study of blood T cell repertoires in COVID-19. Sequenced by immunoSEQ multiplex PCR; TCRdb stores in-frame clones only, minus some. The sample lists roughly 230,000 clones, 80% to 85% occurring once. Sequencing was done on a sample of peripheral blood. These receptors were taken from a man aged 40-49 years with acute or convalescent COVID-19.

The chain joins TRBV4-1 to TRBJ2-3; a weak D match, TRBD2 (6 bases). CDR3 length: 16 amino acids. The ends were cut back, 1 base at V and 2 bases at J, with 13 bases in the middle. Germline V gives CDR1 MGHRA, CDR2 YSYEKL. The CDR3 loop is CASSQVTGADTDTQYF. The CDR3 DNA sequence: TGCGCCAGCAGCCAAGTAACGGGAGCTGACACAGATACGCAGTATTTT.

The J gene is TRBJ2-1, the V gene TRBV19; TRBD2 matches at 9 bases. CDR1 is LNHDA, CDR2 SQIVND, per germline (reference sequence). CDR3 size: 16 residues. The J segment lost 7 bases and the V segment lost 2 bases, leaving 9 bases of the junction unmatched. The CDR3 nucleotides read TGTGCCAGTAGTATACTAGCGGGAAGAGTGGGTAATGAGCAGTTCTTC. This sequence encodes CASSILAGRVGNEQFF.

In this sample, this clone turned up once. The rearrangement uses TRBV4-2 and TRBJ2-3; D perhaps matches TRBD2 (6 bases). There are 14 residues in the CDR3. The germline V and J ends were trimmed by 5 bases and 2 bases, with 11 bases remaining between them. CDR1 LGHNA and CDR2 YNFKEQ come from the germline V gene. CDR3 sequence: CASSSRGSTDTQYF. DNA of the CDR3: TGTGCCAGCAGCTCGCGGGGTTCCACAGATACGCAGTATTTT.

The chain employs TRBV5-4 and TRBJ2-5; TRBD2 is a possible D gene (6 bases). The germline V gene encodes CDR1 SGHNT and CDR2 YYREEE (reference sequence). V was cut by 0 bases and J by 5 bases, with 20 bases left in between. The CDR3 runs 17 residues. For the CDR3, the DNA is TGTGCCAGCAGCTTGGGTGGGGGGACCCTGTTGCAGGAGACCCAGTACTTC. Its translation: CASSLGGGTLLQETQYF. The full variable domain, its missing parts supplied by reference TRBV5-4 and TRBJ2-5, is ETGVTQSPTHLIKTRGQQVTLRCSSQSGHNTVSWYQQALGQGPQFIFQYYREEENGRGNFPPRFSGLQFPNYSSELNVNALELDDSALYLCASSLGGGTLLQETQYFGPGTRLLVL.

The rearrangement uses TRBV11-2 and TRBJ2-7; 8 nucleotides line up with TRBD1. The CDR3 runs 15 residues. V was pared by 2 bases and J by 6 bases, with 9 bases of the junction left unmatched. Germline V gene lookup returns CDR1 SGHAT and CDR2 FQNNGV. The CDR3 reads CASSLRDRTLSEQYF. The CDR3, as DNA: TGTGCCAGCAGCTTAAGGGACAGGACTCTGTCCGAGCAGTACTTC.

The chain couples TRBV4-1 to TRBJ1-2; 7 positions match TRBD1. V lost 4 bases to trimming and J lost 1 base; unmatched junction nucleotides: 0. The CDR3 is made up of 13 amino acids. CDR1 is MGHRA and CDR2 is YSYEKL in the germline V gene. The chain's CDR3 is CASSRDSNYGYTF. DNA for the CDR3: TGCGCCAGCAGCCGGGACAGTAACTATGGCTACACCTTC.

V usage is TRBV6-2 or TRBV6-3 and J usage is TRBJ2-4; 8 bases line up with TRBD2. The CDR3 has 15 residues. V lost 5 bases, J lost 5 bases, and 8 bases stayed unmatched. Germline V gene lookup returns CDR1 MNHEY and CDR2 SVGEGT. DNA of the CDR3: TGTGCCAGCAGTCGTCTCGGGACTAGGGAAAACATTCAGTACTTC. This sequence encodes CASSRLGTRENIQYF.

The CDR3 loop reads CASSAGVGYTF. DNA of the CDR3: TGTGCCAGTAGCGCAGGGGTTGGCTACACCTTC. V usage is TRBV7-6 and J usage is TRBJ1-2; D is perhaps TRBD1 (6 bases). This CDR3 region has 11 residues. The V gene lost 9 bases and the J gene lost 7 bases, with 12 bases spanning the gap. Germline CDR1 is SGHVS and CDR2 is FNYEAQ.

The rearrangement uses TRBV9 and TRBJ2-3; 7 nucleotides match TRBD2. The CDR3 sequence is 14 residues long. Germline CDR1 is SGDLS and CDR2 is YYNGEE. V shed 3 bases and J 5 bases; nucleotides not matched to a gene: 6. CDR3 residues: CASSDGPGGDTQYF. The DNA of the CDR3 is TGTGCCAGCAGCGACGGGCCGGGGGGAGATACGCAGTATTTT.

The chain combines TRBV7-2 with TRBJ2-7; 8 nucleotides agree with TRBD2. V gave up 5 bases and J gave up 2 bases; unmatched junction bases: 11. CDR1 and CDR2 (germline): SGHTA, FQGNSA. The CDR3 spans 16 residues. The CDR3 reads CASSDAPTSGPYEQYF. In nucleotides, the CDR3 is TGTGCCAGCAGCGACGCGCCCACTAGCGGCCCCTACGAGCAGTACTTC.

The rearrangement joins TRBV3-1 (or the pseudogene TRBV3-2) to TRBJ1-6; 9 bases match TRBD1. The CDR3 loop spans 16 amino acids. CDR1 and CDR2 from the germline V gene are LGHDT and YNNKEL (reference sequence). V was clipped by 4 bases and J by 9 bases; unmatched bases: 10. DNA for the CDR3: TGTGCCAGCAGCCCTCCCCCGGGACAGGGAGGTTCACCCCTCCACTTT. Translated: CASSPPPGQGGSPLHF.

The CDR3 loop reads CASSFQGFGNTIYF. Here the CDR3 DNA reads TGTGCCAGCAGCTTCCAGGGGTTCGGAAACACCATATATTTT. The chain is built from TRBV7-2 and TRBJ1-3; the D gene is possibly TRBD1 (6 bases). CDR3 size: 14 residues. Germline values: CDR1 SGHTA, CDR2 FQGNSA. The V end lost 3 bases, the J end lost 4 bases, and 10 bases lay between the germline ends.

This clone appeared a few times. The CDR3 region is CASSLRQGRGQPQHF. The DNA for the CDR3 is TGTGCCAGCAGCTTACGGCAGGGGCGAGGTCAGCCCCAGCATTTT. The chain uses TRBV7-6 and TRBJ1-5; possibly TRBD1 for D (6 bases). The ends were cut back, 2 bases at V and 6 bases at J, with 14 bases in the middle. The length of the CDR3 is 15 residues. CDR1 is SGHVS, CDR2 FNYEAQ, per germline.

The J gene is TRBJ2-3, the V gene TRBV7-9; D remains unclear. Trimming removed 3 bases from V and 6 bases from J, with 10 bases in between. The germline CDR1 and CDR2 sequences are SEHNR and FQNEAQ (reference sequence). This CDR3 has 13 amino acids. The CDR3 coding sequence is TGTGCCAGCAGCTTCCCCCACAGCGATACGCAGTATTTT. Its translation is CASSFPHSDTQYF.

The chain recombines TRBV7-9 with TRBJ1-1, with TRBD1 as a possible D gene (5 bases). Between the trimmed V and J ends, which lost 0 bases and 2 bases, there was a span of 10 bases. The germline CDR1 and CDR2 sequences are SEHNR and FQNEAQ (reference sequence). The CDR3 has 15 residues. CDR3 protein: CASSLATTANTEAFF. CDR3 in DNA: TGTGCCAGCAGCTTAGCGACGACAGCCAACACTGAAGCTTTCTTT.

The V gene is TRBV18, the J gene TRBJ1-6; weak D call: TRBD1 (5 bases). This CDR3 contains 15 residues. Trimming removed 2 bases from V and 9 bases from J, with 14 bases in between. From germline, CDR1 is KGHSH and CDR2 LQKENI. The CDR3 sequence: CASSPSRVRGSPLHF. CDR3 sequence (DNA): TGTGCCAGCTCACCATCCAGGGTTAGGGGTTCACCCCTCCACTTT.

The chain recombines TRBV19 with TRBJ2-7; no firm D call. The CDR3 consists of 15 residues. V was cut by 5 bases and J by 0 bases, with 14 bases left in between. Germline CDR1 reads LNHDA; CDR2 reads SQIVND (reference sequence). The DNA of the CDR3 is TGTGCCAGTAGTTTTCGTGGTGAGGTCTCCTACGAGCAGTACTTC. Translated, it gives CASSFRGEVSYEQYF.

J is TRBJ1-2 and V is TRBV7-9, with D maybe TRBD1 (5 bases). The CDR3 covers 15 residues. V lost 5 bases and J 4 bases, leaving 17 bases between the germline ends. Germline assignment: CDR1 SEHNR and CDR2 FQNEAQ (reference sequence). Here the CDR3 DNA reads TGTGCCAGCAGCACCCGACAGAATCGCCGCTATGGCTACACCTTC. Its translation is CASSTRQNRRYGYTF.

CDR3 loop: CASSISRSRVSSGANVLTF. DNA for the CDR3: TGTGCCAGTAGTATAAGCCGCAGCAGGGTAAGCTCTGGGGCCAACGTCCTGACTTTC. The J gene is TRBJ2-6, the V gene TRBV19, with D perhaps TRBD1 (5 bases). Germline V gene data show CDR1 as LNHDA and CDR2 as SQIVND (reference sequence). Trimming left V 2 bases short and J 0 bases short, with 17 bases between. The CDR3 length is 19 residues.

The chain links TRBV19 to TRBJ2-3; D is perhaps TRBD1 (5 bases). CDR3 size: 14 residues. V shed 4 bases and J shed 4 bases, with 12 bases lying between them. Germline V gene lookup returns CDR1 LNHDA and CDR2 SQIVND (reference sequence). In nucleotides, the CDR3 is TGTGCCAGTAGTAGAAGACAGACCCCAGATACGCAGTATTTT. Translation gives CASSRRQTPDTQYF.

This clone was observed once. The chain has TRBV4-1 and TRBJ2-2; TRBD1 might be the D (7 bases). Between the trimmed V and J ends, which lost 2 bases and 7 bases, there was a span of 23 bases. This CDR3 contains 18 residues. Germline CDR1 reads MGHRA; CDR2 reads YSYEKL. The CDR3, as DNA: TGCGCCAGCAGCCAAAATGCCCAGGGGGGAGGTCGGGACGGGGAGCTGTTTTTT. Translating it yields CASSQNAQGGGRDGELFF.

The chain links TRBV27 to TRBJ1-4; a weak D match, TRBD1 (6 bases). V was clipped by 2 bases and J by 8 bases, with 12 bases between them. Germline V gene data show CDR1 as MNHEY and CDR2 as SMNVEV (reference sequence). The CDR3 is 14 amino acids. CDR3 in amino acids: CASSLGTGHEKLFF. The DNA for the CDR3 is TGTGCCAGCAGTTTAGGTACAGGGCACGAAAAACTGTTTTTT.

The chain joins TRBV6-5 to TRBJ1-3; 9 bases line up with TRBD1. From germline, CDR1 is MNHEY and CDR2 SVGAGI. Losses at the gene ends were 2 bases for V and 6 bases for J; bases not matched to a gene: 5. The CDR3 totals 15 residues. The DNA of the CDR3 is TGTGCCAGCAGTTACGGGACAGGGTTGACAAACACCATATATTTT. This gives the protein CASSYGTGLTNTIYF.

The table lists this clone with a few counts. The CDR3, as DNA: TGCGCCAGCAGCTCCGGGACAGGGTCTTACGAGCAGTACTTC. Translation: CASSSGTGSYEQYF. J is TRBJ2-7 and V is TRBV5-1, with 9 bases identical to TRBD1. This CDR3 comprises 14 residues. CDR1 and CDR2 (germline): SGHRS, YFSETQ. V was pared by 3 bases and J by 4 bases, with 5 bases of the junction left unmatched.